This T cell receptor (beta chain) derives from a study of human T cells and chemical hapten exposure. Study-wide results and limits: Compared with pre-sensitization or healthy control sets, expanded TCRs clustered more. Sensitizing to DPC left TCRs with a frequency above 1 in 1000 unaltered.

CDR1 and CDR2 (germline): DFQATT, SNEGSKA (reference sequence). The CDR3 is 13 residues long. V lost 3 bases, J lost 6 bases, and 13 bases lay in between. The time point is: pre-sensitization, week 0. Treatment of the sample: therapeutic diphenylcyclopropenone sensitization with weekly scalp DPC. This clonotype was counted ten times or more. What it binds is not known. TCRdb processed the RACE reads anew with MiXCR; each CDR3 protein has one entry. The data show around 95,000 distinct CDR3 sequences, about 10% seen once. This clonotype originated in a woman aged 55-69 years with alopecia areata. Some clones in this sample may be carry-over from other donors' samples. Specimen: whole blood, collected in connection with sensitization to the hapten diphenylcyclopropenone (DPC). The V gene is TRBV20-1, the J gene TRBJ2-3, with D unclear. The CDR3 loop reads CSASFRIPDTQYF. The CDR3 coding sequence is TGCAGTGCTAGTTTCCGGATCCCGGATACGCAGTATTTT.